The next 15 T cell receptor beta chains were all read from a single sample in a study of radiation and T cells in renal cell carcinoma. Only in-frame clones appear in the TCRdb table, and some are missing; sequencing was by immunoSEQ multiplex PCR. The table records some 15,000 clones, 50% of them present only once. Indicated treatment: 15 Gy SBRT to primary tumor, nephrectomy 4 weeks later. The specimen comprised tumor tissue, sampled from a patient whose treatment included radiotherapy and nephrectomy. The receptors here all came from a woman in her sixties with renal cell carcinoma.

The V gene is TRBV4-1, the J gene TRBJ2-3; 9 bases are a match to TRBD1. CDR3 length: 14 amino acids. Germline V lookup: CDR1 MGHRA, CDR2 YSYEKL. The V segment lost 4 bases and the J segment 3 bases; nucleotides outside the gene matches: 2. CDR3 in amino acids: CASSLGQGTDTQYF. The CDR3, as DNA: TGCGCCAGCAGCCTAGGACAGGGGACAGATACGCAGTATTTT.

This chain joins TRBV4-1 and TRBJ1-1; 10 nucleotides agree with TRBD1. Per germline, CDR1 MGHRA and CDR2 YSYEKL. The CDR3 is 14 amino acids. After removal of 1 base from V and 12 bases from J, the junction contained 8 bases not matched to a gene. This CDR3 reads CASSQVPGQGTTFF. DNA for the CDR3: TGCGCCAGCAGCCAAGTACCGGGACAGGGGACGACTTTCTTT.

This rearrangement joins TRBV9 to TRBJ2-7; TRBD1 or TRBD2 may be the D gene (5 bases each). CDR3 length: 14 amino acids. The V end lost 4 bases, the J end lost 7 bases, and 18 bases lay between the germline ends. CDR1 is SGDLS and CDR2 is YYNGEE in the germline V gene. The CDR3 loop is CASSQSRGAPEQYF. Written as DNA, the CDR3 is TGTGCCAGCAGCCAATCCCGGGGCGCTCCGGAGCAGTACTTC.

This clone was seen a handful of times. The gene calls are TRBV19 and TRBJ2-5, with D perhaps matching TRBD2 (6 bases). CDR1 and CDR2 from the germline V gene are LNHDA and SQIVND (reference sequence). Trimming removed 9 bases at V and 3 bases at J, with 17 bases between. The CDR3 runs 14 residues. CDR3 loop: CASQNGGSEETQYF. CDR3 bases: TGTGCCAGCCAAAATGGGGGGTCAGAAGAGACCCAGTACTTC.

The V gene is TRBV29-1, the J gene TRBJ2-7; TRBD2 might be the D (7 bases). Trimming took 0 bases from V and 0 from J, leaving 12 bases between them. This CDR3 region has 15 residues. The germline gives CDR1 SQVTM, CDR2 ANQGSEA. The CDR3 coding sequence is TGCAGCGTTGAAGATCCGGGGGGCAGCTCCTACGAGCAGTACTTC. Translating gives CSVEDPGGSSYEQYF.

This chain uses TRBV5-6 with TRBJ2-3; no firm D call. The CDR3 length is 14 residues. Per the germline V gene, CDR1 is SGHDT and CDR2 is YYEEEE. The ends were cut back, 3 bases at V and 3 bases at J, with 11 bases in the middle. The CDR3 spells CASSSLLGTDTQYF. In DNA form, the CDR3 reads TGTGCCAGCAGCTCCCTATTAGGAACAGATACGCAGTATTTT. The full variable domain, its missing parts supplied by reference TRBV5-6 and TRBJ2-3, is DAGVTQSPTHLIKTRGQQVTLRCSPKSGHDTVSWYQQALGQGPQFIFQYYEEEERQRGNFPDRFSGHQFPNYSSELNVNALLLGDSALYLCASSSLLGTDTQYFGPGTRLTVL.

V is TRBV5-1 and J is TRBJ2-1; 10 bases map to TRBD2. This CDR3 is 14 amino acids long. Per germline, CDR1 SGHRS and CDR2 YFSETQ. With V trimmed by 4 bases and J by 8 bases, 6 bases remained unmatched. The chain's CDR3 is CASSRALAGDEQFF. In DNA, the CDR3 is TGCGCCAGCAGCCGGGCGCTAGCGGGGGATGAGCAGTTCTTC. Supplemented by reference TRBV5-1 and TRBJ2-1, the full variable domain reads KAGVTQTPRYLIKTRGQQVTLSCSPISGHRSVSWYQQTPGQGLQFLFEYFSETQRNKGNFPGRFSGRQFSNSRSEMNVSTLELGDSALYLCASSRALAGDEQFFGPGTRLTVL.

The chain recombines TRBV6-1 with TRBJ1-1, with D maybe TRBD1 (6 bases). Germline loops: CDR1 MNHNS, CDR2 SASEGT. With 6 bases removed from V and 0 bases from J, the gap between germline ends came to 14 bases. The CDR3 extends over 15 amino acids. Here the CDR3 reads CASRQKGGMNTEAFF. CDR3 nucleotide sequence: TGTGCCAGCAGGCAGAAGGGGGGAATGAACACTGAAGCTTTCTTT.

Only a few counts were recorded for this clone. The chain joins TRBV5-6 to TRBJ2-7; the D is unclear. CDR1 is SGHDT, CDR2 YYEEEE, per germline. There are 13 residues in the CDR3. V dropped 3 bases and J dropped 3 bases, with 10 bases sitting between them. CDR3 sequence reads: CASSSLTGYEQYF. CDR3 nucleotide sequence: TGTGCCAGCAGCTCCCTAACGGGCTACGAGCAGTACTTC.

The chain has TRBV27 and TRBJ2-3; D uncertain. Trimming left V 4 bases short and J 4 bases short, with 12 bases between. The CDR3 has 14 residues. Germline-derived CDR1 and CDR2 are MNHEY and SMNVEV (reference sequence). The CDR3 DNA reads TGTGCCAGCAGTTGGGTTTGGGCCTCAGATACGCAGTATTTT. Translation gives CASSWVWASDTQYF.

The chain joins TRBV27 to TRBJ2-3, with TRBD1 as a possible D gene (6 bases). CDR1 and CDR2 (germline): MNHEY, SMNVEV (reference sequence). This CDR3 region has 12 residues. Trimming removed 7 bases at V and 8 bases at J, with 13 bases between. For the CDR3, the DNA is TGTGCCAGCAAGGGGGAAGGGGGTACGCAGTATTTT. This codes for CASKGEGGTQYF.

The rearrangement joins TRBV6-5 to TRBJ1-1; D remains ambiguous. The CDR3 has 13 residues. Germline V gene data show CDR1 as MNHEY and CDR2 as SVGAGI. The germline V and J ends were trimmed by 4 bases and 3 bases, with 9 bases remaining between them. CDR3 coding DNA: TGTGCCAGCAGTTTCAACATATACACTGAAGCTTTCTTT. Protein sequence: CASSFNIYTEAFF.

This clone has at least ten counts. The CDR3 protein is CAISETLGDEQYF. As DNA, the CDR3 is TGTGCCATCAGTGAGACCCTGGGGGACGAGCAGTACTTC. The chain has TRBV10-3 and TRBJ2-7; either TRBD1 or TRBD2 may fit D (5 bases each). V was shortened by 2 bases and J by 5 bases, with 10 bases between the two germline ends. Germline V lookup: CDR1 ENHRY, CDR2 SYGVKD. The CDR3 is 13 residues long.

V usage is TRBV7-8 and J usage is TRBJ2-2; D remains unclear. V was clipped by 7 bases and J by 1 base, with 16 bases between them. This CDR3 is built from 16 residues. Germline V gene data show CDR1 as SGHVS and CDR2 as FQNEAQ. CDR3: CASILGGPLNTGELFF. The CDR3 bases are TGTGCCAGCATCCTAGGCGGACCGTTGAACACCGGGGAGCTGTTTTTT.

V and J are TRBV7-3 and TRBJ2-2; TRBD2 matches 7 bases. Germline V gene lookup returns CDR1 SGHTA and CDR2 FQGTGA. The V and J ends lost 2 bases and 4 bases, in that order; junction bases with no gene match: 4. The CDR3 consists of 15 residues. This CDR3 reads CASSLQPGGTGELFF. CDR3 in DNA: TGTGCCAGCAGCTTACAACCGGGAGGCACCGGGGAGCTGTTTTTT. Complete variable domain (other parts from reference TRBV7-3 and TRBJ2-2): GAGVSQTPSNKVTEKGKYVELRCDPISGHTALYWYRQSLGQGPEFLIYFQGTGAADDSGLPNDRFFAVRPEGSVSTLKIQRTERGDSAVYLCASSLQPGGTGELFFGEGSRLTVL.